The clone carrying this T cell receptor (beta chain) has at least ten counts. The target antigen is unknown. This CDR3 contains 14 residues. Trimming cost V 4 bases and J 2 bases, with 12 bases left between them. These data come from a study of identical twins. Overall study findings and caveats: Weaker excess twin sharing was observed in beta out-of-frame sequences.

TCRdb analysed the 5' RACE reads with MiXCR anew, one entry per CDR3 protein. The sample has 350,000 to 500,000 distinct CDR3 sequences, roughly 18% seen once. Sequencing input: naive T cells sorted from blood. This TCR was sampled from a man in his fifties in good health. The V and J genes are TRBV12-3 or TRBV12-4 and TRBJ2-7; no clear D gene. This chain's CDR3 is CASSSSPLTYEQYF. The CDR3 coding sequence is TGTGCCAGCAGTTCGTCCCCATTAACCTACGAGCAGTACTTC.